The 28 T cell receptor beta chains below all came from one sample that was sequenced in a study of T cell clones after liver transplantation. The table came from immunoSEQ multiplex PCR; TCRdb's copy has only in-frame clones and leaves some out. The sample holds about 51,000 clones; 85% to 90% are singletons and the top ten take 13% to 15%. Sample: CD8+ T cells from blood, taken 12 months after liver transplant. The receptors were gathered from a human patient who received a liver transplant. Some T cells may arise from the graft donor.

This clone appeared a single time. V gene TRBV7-8 combines with J gene TRBJ2-3; D gene unclear. The CDR3 extends over 14 amino acids. V lost 5 bases and J 0 bases, leaving 9 bases between the germline ends. Germline assignment: CDR1 SGHVS and CDR2 FQNEAQ. The CDR3 reads CASSPPESTDTQYF. The CDR3 coding sequence is TGTGCCAGCAGCCCCCCAGAGAGCACAGATACGCAGTATTTT.

The chain carries TRBV7-9 and TRBJ2-1; the D gene is possibly TRBD1 (5 bases). There are 11 residues in the CDR3. The germline gives CDR1 SEHNR, CDR2 FQNEAQ (reference sequence). V was shortened by 4 bases and J by 12 bases, with 10 bases between the two germline ends. CDR3 sequence (DNA): TGTGCCAGCAGCTCTCAGGGTTGGCAGTTCTTC. Protein: CASSSQGWQFF.

This clone turned up a few times. The J gene is TRBJ1-2, the V gene TRBV16; 8 nucleotides line up with TRBD1. V shed 2 bases, J shed 4 bases, and the junction held 3 bases outside the gene matches. Per germline, CDR1 KGHSY and CDR2 FQNENV. The CDR3 covers 14 residues. This chain's CDR3 is CASSQPDRVYGYTF. CDR3 DNA sequence: TGTGCCAGCAGCCAACCGGACAGGGTCTATGGCTACACCTTC.

This clone showed up just a few times. The genes are TRBV10-1 and TRBJ1-1; D is undetermined. The CDR3 covers 14 residues. Per germline, CDR1 WNHNN and CDR2 SYGVQD (reference sequence). V was cut by 0 bases and J by 4 bases, with 9 bases left in between. The CDR3 loop reads CASSESWAGTEAFF. CDR3 bases: TGCGCCAGCAGTGAGTCATGGGCGGGCACTGAAGCTTTCTTT.

The chain employs TRBV28 and TRBJ2-5; D may be TRBD2 (6 bases). V lost 5 bases and J lost 3, with 16 bases in between. This CDR3 comprises 15 residues. Germline lookup yields CDR1 MDHEN and CDR2 SYDVKM. The CDR3 bases are TGTGCCAGCAGTCTCCTCCGGGAGAATAAAGAGACCCAGTACTTC. The encoded protein is CASSLLRENKETQYF.

This clone occurred a few times. This chain joins TRBV5-6 and TRBJ1-2, with D maybe TRBD1 (5 bases). Trimming pared 3 bases from V and 0 bases from J, leaving 15 bases between. The CDR3 runs 16 residues. The V gene's germline CDR1 is SGHDT and CDR2 YYEEEE. CDR3 amino acids: CASSSSMGPANYGYTF. The CDR3 bases are TGTGCCAGCAGCTCGTCCATGGGGCCTGCTAACTATGGCTACACCTTC.

This clone was recorded once. The chain has TRBV9 and TRBJ2-7; D may be TRBD1 (5 bases). The CDR3 covers 15 residues. Trimming cost V 3 bases and J 2 bases, with 15 bases left between them. Germline assignment: CDR1 SGDLS and CDR2 YYNGEE. CDR3 nucleotide sequence: TGTGCCAGCAGCGAGAGTAGGGGATGGACCTACGAGCAGTACTTC. Protein: CASSESRGWTYEQYF.

This chain joins TRBV19 and TRBJ2-7, with 9 nucleotides matching TRBD1. The length of the CDR3 is 13 residues. Per the germline V gene, CDR1 is LNHDA and CDR2 is SQIVND (reference sequence). The junction had 3 bases not matched to a gene; V was cut back by 4 bases and J by 5 bases. CDR3 DNA sequence: TGTGCCAGTAGTACGGGACAGGGCAACGAGCAGTACTTC. Translating it yields CASSTGQGNEQYF.

This clone is a singleton in its sample. The CDR3 region has the DNA TGCGCCAGCAGCCGGGGAGGAGACAGCCAATTACCATCCCCATTCGAGCAGTACTTC. Translated, it gives CASSRGGDSQLPSPFEQYF. The chain combines TRBV4-1 with TRBJ2-7; weak D call: TRBD2 (6 bases). The germline V gene has CDR1 MGHRA and CDR2 YSYEKL. The CDR3 length is 19 residues. V was cut by 4 bases and J by 6 bases, with 31 bases left in between.

The V gene is TRBV19, the J gene TRBJ1-5, with a tentative D call TRBD1 (6 bases). CDR3 length: 17 residues. The germline V and J ends were trimmed by 5 bases and 2 bases, with 19 bases remaining between them. Germline CDR1 reads LNHDA; CDR2 reads SQIVND (reference sequence). The DNA of the CDR3 is TGTGCCAGTAGTCCTAGGACAGACCCTCTAGGCAATCAGCCCCAGCATTTT. This sequence encodes CASSPRTDPLGNQPQHF.

The genes are TRBV27 and TRBJ2-7, with 8 nucleotides matching TRBD2. CDR3 length equals 14 residues. J lost 0 bases, V lost 5 bases, and 3 bases had no gene match. Looked up from germline, CDR1 is MNHEY and CDR2 is SMNVEV (reference sequence). CDR3 sequence reads: CASSTGGASYEQYF. The CDR3, as DNA: TGTGCCAGCAGTACGGGGGGGGCCTCCTACGAGCAGTACTTC.

The rearrangement uses TRBV11-2 and TRBJ2-1; 7 bases fit TRBD2. Germline loops: CDR1 SGHAT, CDR2 FQNNGV. Trimming cost V 3 bases and J 10 bases; bases outside gene matches: 3. The CDR3 loop spans 12 amino acids. CDR3 in amino acids: CASSFGGIEQFF. CDR3 nucleotide sequence: TGTGCCAGCAGCTTCGGGGGGATCGAGCAGTTCTTC.

The CDR3 nucleotides are TGTGCCAGCAGCCCGGGGACAGGGGACCTCCACGAGCAGTACTTC. It encodes CASSPGTGDLHEQYF. V and J are TRBV7-8 and TRBJ2-7; 10 positions agree with TRBD1. The V gene's germline CDR1 is SGHVS and CDR2 FQNEAQ. J gave up 5 bases and V 5 bases, and 9 bases lay outside the gene matches. This CDR3 has 15 amino acids.

This chain links TRBV9 with TRBJ1-4, with D possibly matching TRBD1 (5 bases). This CDR3 is built from 14 residues. Looked up from germline, CDR1 is SGDLS and CDR2 is YYNGEE. Trimming shortened V by 2 bases and J by 4 bases, and 9 bases separated the two germline ends. Here the CDR3 DNA reads TGTGCCAGCAGCGTGACAGACTTTAATGAAAAACTGTTTTTT. It codes for CASSVTDFNEKLFF.

The DNA for the CDR3 is TGTGCCAGCAGCGTAGAGGGGACAGCGAACACTGAAGCTTTCTTT. It yields the protein CASSVEGTANTEAFF. The chain joins TRBV9 to TRBJ1-1, with TRBD1 matching over 7 bases. This CDR3 region has 15 residues. The germline gives CDR1 SGDLS, CDR2 YYNGEE. Unmatched junction bases numbered 3, after V lost 0 bases and J lost 1 base.

The chain carries TRBV27 and TRBJ2-1; D is uncertain. Between the trimmed V and J ends, which lost 8 bases and 4 bases, there was a span of 12 bases. This CDR3 contains 13 residues. Germline V gene lookup returns CDR1 MNHEY and CDR2 SMNVEV (reference sequence). CDR3 nucleotides: TGTGCCAGCGCCCCGGCCGGTTACAATGAGCAGTTCTTC. This codes for CASAPAGYNEQFF.

The chain employs TRBV27 and TRBJ2-6; D is possibly TRBD1 (5 bases). Germline V lookup: CDR1 MNHEY, CDR2 SMNVEV (reference sequence). Trimming cost V 3 bases and J 0 bases, with 9 bases left between them. CDR3 size: 16 residues. The CDR3 loop reads CASSFRGFSGANVLTF. The CDR3 coding sequence is TGTGCCAGCAGTTTTAGGGGATTCTCTGGGGCCAACGTCCTGACTTTC.

This clone showed up just a few times. This sequence joins TRBV6-6 and TRBJ2-3; the D gene is possibly TRBD2 (7 bases). The CDR3 consists of 15 residues. Germline V gene sequence: CDR1 MNHNY, CDR2 SVGAGI (reference sequence). V was pared by 6 bases and J by 2 bases, with 15 bases between. CDR3 DNA: TGTGCCAGCAGCTCGGGGAGGGGGAACACAGATACGCAGTATTTT. It is translated as CASSSGRGNTDTQYF.

CDR3 sequence reads: CASSAPGLHGPLGYGYTF. CDR3 sequence (DNA): TGTGCCAGCAGTGCTCCCGGCCTACACGGTCCCTTAGGATATGGCTACACCTTC. This sequence joins TRBV25-1 and TRBJ1-2; no definite D call. Germline CDR1 MGHDK, CDR2 SYGVNS. Trimming left V 4 bases short and J 5 bases short, with 26 bases between. The CDR3 is made up of 18 amino acids.

The CDR3 sequence is CASSLRDYEQYF. The CDR3 DNA is TGTGCCAGCAGTTTAAGAGACTACGAGCAGTACTTC. The chain carries TRBV28 and TRBJ2-7; D call uncertain. The CDR3 extends over 12 amino acids. CDR1 and CDR2 (germline): MDHEN, SYDVKM. V dropped 2 bases and J dropped 3 bases, with 5 bases sitting between them.

The gene calls are TRBV4-1 and TRBJ2-5, with TRBD1 matching 7 bases. This CDR3 spans 15 amino acids. CDR1 is MGHRA, CDR2 YSYEKL, per germline. V was pared by 1 base and J by 5 bases, with 7 bases of the junction left unmatched. The CDR3 sequence: CASSQVTGEQETQYF. CDR3 sequence (DNA): TGCGCCAGCAGCCAAGTTACAGGGGAGCAGGAGACCCAGTACTTC.

V usage is TRBV9 and J usage is TRBJ1-2; possibly TRBD1 for D (5 bases). Trimming cost V 0 bases and J 7 bases, with 7 bases left between them. CDR3 size: 12 residues. CDR1 is SGDLS and CDR2 is YYNGEE in the germline V gene. CDR3 in DNA: TGTGCCAGCAGCGTAGAGGGGCCTGGCTACACCTTC. Translation: CASSVEGPGYTF.

V is TRBV2 and J is TRBJ1-2, with D possibly matching TRBD1 (6 bases). This CDR3 spans 15 amino acids. Per the germline V gene, CDR1 is SNHLY and CDR2 is FYNNEI. Trimming removed 2 bases from V and 5 bases from J, with 15 bases in between. CDR3 in DNA: TGTGCCAGCAGTGAATGGTCAGGGGATTCTTATGGCTACACCTTC. It codes for CASSEWSGDSYGYTF.

The CDR3 DNA follows: TGTGCCACCCTAGGACGGGACAGTCCTTACGAGCAGTACTTC. Protein: CATLGRDSPYEQYF. The chain recombines TRBV27 with TRBJ2-7, with 7 bases aligning to TRBD1. With 10 bases clipped from V and 4 bases from J, the junction kept 13 bases outside the gene matches. The CDR3 covers 14 residues. CDR1 and CDR2 from the germline V gene are MNHEY and SMNVEV (reference sequence).

J is TRBJ2-1 and V is TRBV5-6, with TRBD2 identical over 8 bases. Trimming cost V 4 bases and J 2 bases; bases outside gene matches: 5. The germline gives CDR1 SGHDT, CDR2 YYEEEE. The CDR3 extends over 15 amino acids. CDR3 nucleotides: TGTGCCAGCAGCCTGAGACTAGCGCCCTACAATGAGCAGTTCTTC. Translating it yields CASSLRLAPYNEQFF.

The rearrangement joins TRBV2 to TRBJ2-3, with 8 bases fitting TRBD2. The CDR3 consists of 13 residues. The germline CDR1 and CDR2 sequences are SNHLY and FYNNEI. The trim removed 6 bases at V and 10 bases at J, leaving 9 bases unmatched. CDR3 DNA sequence: TGTGCCAGCAGGGAACCGACTAGCGTCGCGCAGTATTTT. Amino acids: CASREPTSVAQYF.

This clone was recorded a few times. V is TRBV9 and J is TRBJ1-2, with 7 bases fitting TRBD1. The CDR3 spans 13 residues. CDR1 and CDR2 from the germline V gene are SGDLS and YYNGEE. After removal of 4 bases from V and 8 bases from J, the junction contained 8 bases not matched to a gene. CDR3 protein: CASSPTGPLGYTF. The CDR3 nucleotides are TGTGCCAGCAGCCCGACAGGGCCCTTGGGCTACACCTTC.

This clone was observed once. The chain couples TRBV7-6 to TRBJ1-1; D remains unclear. The germline V gene has CDR1 SGHVS and CDR2 FNYEAQ. The CDR3 length is 14 residues. V lost 1 base to trimming and J lost 4 bases, with 10 bases between them. CDR3 in DNA: TGTGCCAGCAGCTTAGGTGTAGGGTCCACTGAAGCTTTCTTT. Protein: CASSLGVGSTEAFF.